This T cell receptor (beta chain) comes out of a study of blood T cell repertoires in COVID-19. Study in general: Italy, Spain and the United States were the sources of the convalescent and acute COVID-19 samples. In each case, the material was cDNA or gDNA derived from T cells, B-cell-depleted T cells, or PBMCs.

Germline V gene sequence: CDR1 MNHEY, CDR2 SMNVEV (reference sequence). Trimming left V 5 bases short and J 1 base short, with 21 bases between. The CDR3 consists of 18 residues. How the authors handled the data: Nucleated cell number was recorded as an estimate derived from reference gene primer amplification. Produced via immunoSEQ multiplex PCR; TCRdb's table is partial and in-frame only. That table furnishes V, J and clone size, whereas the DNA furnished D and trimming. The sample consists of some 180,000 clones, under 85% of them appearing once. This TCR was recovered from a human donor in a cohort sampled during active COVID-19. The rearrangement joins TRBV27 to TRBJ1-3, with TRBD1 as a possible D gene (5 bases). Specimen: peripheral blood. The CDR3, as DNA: TGTGCCAGCAGTCGGAAAGACCCGGCAGGGCTTTCTGGAAACACCATATATTTT. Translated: CASSRKDPAGLSGNTIYF.